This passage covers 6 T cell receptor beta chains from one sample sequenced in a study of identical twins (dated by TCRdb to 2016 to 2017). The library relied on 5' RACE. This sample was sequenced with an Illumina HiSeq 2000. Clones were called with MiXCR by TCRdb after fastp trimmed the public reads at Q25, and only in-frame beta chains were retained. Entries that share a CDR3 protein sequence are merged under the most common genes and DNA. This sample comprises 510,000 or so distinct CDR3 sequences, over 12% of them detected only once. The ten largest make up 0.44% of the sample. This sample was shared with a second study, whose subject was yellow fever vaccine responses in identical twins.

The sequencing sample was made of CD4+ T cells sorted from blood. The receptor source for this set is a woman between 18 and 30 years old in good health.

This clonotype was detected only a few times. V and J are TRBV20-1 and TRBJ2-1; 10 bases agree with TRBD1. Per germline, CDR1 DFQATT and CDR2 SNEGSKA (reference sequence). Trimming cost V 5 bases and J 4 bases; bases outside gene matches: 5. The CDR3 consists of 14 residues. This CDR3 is CSAPGQGGYNEQFF. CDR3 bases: TGCAGTGCTCCAGGACAGGGGGGATACAATGAGCAGTTCTTC.

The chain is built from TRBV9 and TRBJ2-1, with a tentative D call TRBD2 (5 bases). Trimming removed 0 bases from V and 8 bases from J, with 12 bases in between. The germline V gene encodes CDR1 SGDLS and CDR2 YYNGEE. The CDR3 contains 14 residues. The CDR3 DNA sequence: TGTGCCAGCAGCGTAGGGGCCGGGAACTATGAGCAGTTCTTC. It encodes CASSVGAGNYEQFF. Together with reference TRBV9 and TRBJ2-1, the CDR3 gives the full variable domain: DSGVTQTPKHLITATGQRVTLRCSPRSGDLSVYWYQQSLDQGLQFLIQYYNGEERAKGNILERFSAQQFPDLHSELNLSSLELGDSALYFCASSVGAGNYEQFFGPGTRLTVL.

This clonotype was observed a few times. In nucleotides, the CDR3 is TGTGCCACCAGTGATTTCCCATCTTCGGGACAGGGGGGGAATGAGCAGTTCTTC. Residues: CATSDFPSSGQGGNEQFF. The chain joins TRBV24-1 to TRBJ2-1, with 11 bases that match TRBD1. The CDR3 is 18 residues long. Germline lookup yields CDR1 KGHDR and CDR2 SFDVKD. With V trimmed by 1 base and J by 7 bases, 11 bases remained unmatched.

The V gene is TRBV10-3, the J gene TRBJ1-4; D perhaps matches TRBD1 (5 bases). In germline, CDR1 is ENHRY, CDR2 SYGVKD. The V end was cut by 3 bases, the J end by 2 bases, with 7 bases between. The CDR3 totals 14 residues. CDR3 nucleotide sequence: TGTGCCATCAGTGAAAGGGGCACTAATGAAAAACTGTTTTTT. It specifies CAISERGTNEKLFF.

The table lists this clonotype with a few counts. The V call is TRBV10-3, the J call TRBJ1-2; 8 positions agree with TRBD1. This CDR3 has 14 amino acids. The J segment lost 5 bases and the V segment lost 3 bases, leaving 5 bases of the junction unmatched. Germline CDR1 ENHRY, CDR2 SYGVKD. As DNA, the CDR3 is TGTGCCATCAGTGAACAGGGGGATAAGTATGGCTACACCTTC. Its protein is CAISEQGDKYGYTF.

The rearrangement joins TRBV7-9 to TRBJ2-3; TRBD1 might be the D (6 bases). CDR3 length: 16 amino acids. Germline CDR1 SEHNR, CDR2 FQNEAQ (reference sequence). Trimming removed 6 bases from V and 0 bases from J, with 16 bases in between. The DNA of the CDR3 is TGTGCCAGCAGTCCTAATACAGGGCATAGCACAGATACGCAGTATTTT. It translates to CASSPNTGHSTDTQYF.